This T cell receptor (beta chain) appears in the sequencing data of a study of blood T cells in healthy people across ages (dated by TCRdb to between 2015 and 2016). With regard to the full study: In model experiments, template switching captured about one uniquely barcoded TCR beta cDNA molecule for every two T cells. Four age groups were formed from the donors: young (average roughly 16 years), middle-aged (approximately 40), aged (62) and long-lived (roughly 88). Age-related changes in TCR beta repertoire diversity were measured in the study by deep sequencing normalized with unique cDNA molecular identifiers. Using the same blood draw, the study looked at two additional independent replicas of 1 million unique cDNA reads for two donors, one aged 18 to 30 and the other aged 80 or older. The investigation overall reported the following: Donor CMV infection status was unknown, potentially confounding age-related changes in expanded clonotypes. Estimates of total diversity based on one million sequenced T cells were considered lower bounds and underestimates. Conclusive comparison of naive and antigen-experienced compartments was prevented by the profiling of bulk unsorted PBMCs. The long-lived group showed more naive CD4+ T cells, fewer expanded clones and increased TCR diversity than the aged group, suggesting age selection. A strong correlation was found between observed TCR beta diversity and the percentage of naive T cells measured by flow cytometry. As age increased, observed TCR beta diversity per million T cells dropped in a roughly linear way, and a significant reduction was already evident by age roughly 40.

With respect to this clonotype: Its recognized antigen is unknown. Per-base qualities were not stored, and no clone one base away is much larger.

CDR1 and CDR2 are read off the germline V gene (reference sequence) as MNHEY and SMNVEV. The trim is 4 bases for V and 6 bases for J, with a gap of 17 bases between the germline ends. The CDR3 holds 15 amino acids from the cysteine to the phenylalanine. The only DNA kept is the CDR3, 45 bases in frame from the first base. The donors were a few dozen Caucasian individuals from Russia, aged roughly 6 to 100 years, who were systemically healthy. Each donor gave around 9.5 milliliters of peripheral blood, collected into EDTA-treated Vacutainer tubes. Ficoll-Paque density-gradient centrifugation was used to isolate PBMCs, with at least 6.5 million per sample. Total RNA, at least 5 micrograms per sample, was extracted from PBMCs with Trizol reagent. Naive CD45RAhigh/CD27high T cell percentages were measured by flow cytometry on a PBMC aliquot from every donor. Library creation used 5' RACE. Reads for this sample came from an Illumina HiSeq 2500. A second roughly 7 to 12 cycle PCR used a sample-barcoded 5' primer and a J-beta primer mix. A template-switch 5' adaptor carrying 12 random nucleotides introduced a unique molecular identifier onto each TCR beta cDNA molecule. At least 2.5 million CDR3-containing paired-end reads were obtained from each sample. All of the RNA was converted into first-strand cDNA using the Mint cDNA synthesis kit, with a TRBC-specific oligonucleotide serving as the primer. All cDNA was treated with uracil-DNA glycosylase and then went through a first 18-cycle PCR with the universal primers M1SS and BC2_uni_R. As for the original processing: Each sample was normalized by randomly selecting 1 million high-quality reads, each carrying a distinct molecular identifier. Instead of being binned into consensus sequences, reads that shared molecular identifiers were thrown out. CDR3 identification, clonotype clustering and error correction used MiTCR with a Q25 quality threshold and the strictest error-elimination algorithm. A nonparametric unseen species model using Euler transformation provided a lower-bound estimate of total TCR beta diversity. Using fastp trimming at Q25 and MiXCR clonotype assembly, TCRdb reanalyzed the public sequencing data and kept in-frame beta chains. CDR3 protein duplicates are merged, each entry listing the most common genes and DNA. For this entry, the V and J calls and clone size follow TCRdb and not the study's own pipeline. For this sample there are 750,000 to 850,000 distinct CDR3 sequences; roughly 25% appear just once. The leading ten clones occupy approximately 3.7% of the sample.

The data were also submitted as part of a second study, on T cells of mothers and their children. Reported in the second study: The donors were nine systemically healthy Caucasian individuals, made up of three mothers and their six children. cDNA synthesis consumed the entire amount of extracted RNA, loaded at about 1.5 ug RNA in each 15 ul reaction. In the second PCR, the M1S primer introduced both the sample barcodes and 2-4 random nucleotides. More than 8.5 million TCR beta CDR3 reads were obtained from each mother, and about 3 million reads were obtained from each child. Thymic selection shapes the output of TCR recombination in a similar way in related and unrelated pairs, and inherited differences have a minor effect. Normalized repertoire overlap was always slightly but never significantly higher in related than unrelated mother-child pairs. No persistent microchimeric T cell clones were detected, at a sensitivity of approximately 110 clones per million clonotypes. The study used deep NGS to compare TCR beta repertoires of mothers and children, seeking features distinguishing related mother-child pairs from unrelated individuals. On average, the children were approximately 11 +/- 4 years old, while the mothers were about 37 +/- 4 years old. Libraries were sequenced on Illumina HiSeq 2000 with 100+100 nt paired-end reads after adapter ligation with NEBNext reagents. To prevent cross-contamination, the mother and child libraries were prepared a month apart and were sequenced in separate runs. For each donor, somewhere between roughly 450,000 and 2,000,000 distinct TCR beta clonotypes were identified. Naive TCR beta clonotypes were estimated from low-frequency clonotypes matched to each donor's FACS-determined naive share, without sorting.

The sequencing sample was made of blood. This sequence originates from a boy between 5 and 17 years old in good health. The sequence links TRBV27 to TRBJ2-3, with the D gene not clear enough to name. The DNA is as follows: TGTGCCAGCAGTTGGTCCCCCCCCAGTTTCGATACGCAGTATTTT. It encodes CASSWSPPSFDTQYF.